These T cell receptor beta chains were read from a single sample in a study of blood T cells in healthy people across ages. Each CDR3 protein is one row after TCRdb ran MiXCR on the 5' RACE reads. The data hold 750,000 to 1,000,000 distinct CDR3 sequences, with 25% to 35% observed a single time. These same records also appear under a second study, on T cells of mothers and their children.

The sequenced sample was blood. Receptors originate from a woman between 40 and 50 years old in good health. The CDR3 runs from the conserved cysteine through the conserved F or W. The D gene is left open where the match is weak. For some rows the clone size is stated as once, few or many, or as a class when expanded; others skip it.

NA	NA	TRBV7-6	TRBJ2-5	16	TGTGCCAGCAGCCGATTCCAGGCACTTAGCCAAGAGACCCAGTACTTC	CASSRFQALSQETQYF
NA	few	TRBV18	TRBJ2-3	15	TGTGCCAGCTCACCAACGTATGGGGACACAGATACGCAGTATTTT	CASSPTYGDTDTQYF
NA	NA	TRBV4-1	TRBJ1-5	17	TGCGCCAGCAGCCAAGAGGGTGGCAATCGGGGCAATCAGCCCCAGCATTTT	CASSQEGGNRGNQPQHF
NA	NA	TRBV3-1	TRBJ1-1	14	TGTGCCAGCAGCCAAGGACTAAGTATCGGCGAAGCTTTCTTT	CASSQGLSIGEAFF
NA	few	TRBV4-3	TRBJ2-6	20	TGCGCCAGCAGCCTCCAGATAGGGTCAGTTCTACGCCCTGGGGCCAACGTCCTGACTTTC	CASSLQIGSVLRPGANVLTF
NA	NA	TRBV14	TRBJ2-3	13	TGTGCCAGCAGCCACGTCCCGGGAGATACGCAGTATTTT	CASSHVPGDTQYF
TRBD1	many	TRBV29-1	TRBJ1-2	14	TGCAGCGCAGATACAGGGGGCGCGGGCTATGGCTACACCTTC	CSADTGGAGYGYTF
TRBD2	NA	TRBV3-1	TRBJ2-5	16	TGTGCCAGCAGCCAGTTAGCGGGGGGATACCAAGAGACCCAGTACTTC	CASSQLAGGYQETQYF
NA	NA	TRBV5-6	TRBJ1-1	13	TGTGCCATCGGCTTGAAGGGGGGGACTGAAGCTTTCTTT	CAIGLKGGTEAFF
NA	NA	TRBV5-8	TRBJ1-5	15	TGTGCCAGCAGCCCAATACATCAGGGAAATCAGCCCCAGCATTTT	CASSPIHQGNQPQHF
NA	NA	TRBV6-4	TRBJ2-7	17	TGTGCCAGCAGTGAAAAAAAAGGGGGCCGGGAGGATTACGAGCAGTACTTC	CASSEKKGGREDYEQYF
TRBD1	once	TRBV7-9	TRBJ1-1	16	TGTGCCAGCAGCCCCTTAGGGGGCCCAAGGGGCACTGAAGCTTTCTTT	CASSPLGGPRGTEAFF
NA	many	TRBV5-1	TRBJ2-7	14	TGCGCCAGCAGCTCTAACGCGGGAACCTACGAGCAGTACTTC	CASSSNAGTYEQYF
NA	many	TRBV20-1	TRBJ2-7	14	TGCAGTGCTAGACCTCCGGGGCTCTCCTACGAGCAGTACTTC	CSARPPGLSYEQYF
NA	few	TRBV7-2	TRBJ1-5	12	TGTGCCAGCAGCCGGCCGGGGCAGCCCCAGCATTTT	CASSRPGQPQHF
TRBD2	few	TRBV28	TRBJ2-7	16	TGTGCCAGCAGGCTACATAGCGGGGGCCTATACAATGAGCAGTACTTC	CASRLHSGGLYNEQYF
NA	few	TRBV4-3	TRBJ1-3	17	TGCGCCAGCAGCCAAGATCATTATGGGACGGTTGGAAACACCATATATTTT	CASSQDHYGTVGNTIYF
NA	many	TRBV5-1	TRBJ2-5	14	TGCGCCAGCAGCTTTTCGGCCAGGGATGAGACCCAGTACTTC	CASSFSARDETQYF
NA	NA	TRBV7-3	TRBJ1-2	14	TGTGCCAGCAGCTCACTTGGACAGATGGGGGGCTACACCTTC	CASSSLGQMGGYTF
NA	NA	TRBV11-3	TRBJ2-3	16	TGTGCCAGCAGCCGGCTTCGGGTTATCCTCACAGATACGCAGTATTTT	CASSRLRVILTDTQYF
TRBD1	many	TRBV20-1	TRBJ2-7	14	TGCAGTGCTAGAGACGGGACAGAGGCCTACGAGCAGTACTTC	CSARDGTEAYEQYF
NA	few	TRBV9	TRBJ2-1	14	TGTGCCAGCAGCCCATCTACCGGGGGACTTGAGCAGTTCTTC	CASSPSTGGLEQFF
TRBD1	few	TRBV20-1	TRBJ1-2	15	TGCAGTGCTTACAACACCGGGACAGGGGGTCGCGGCTACACCTTC	CSAYNTGTGGRGYTF
NA	NA	TRBV28	TRBJ1-2	12	TGTGCCAACAGTCCGGACCGGACGGGCTACACCTTC	CANSPDRTGYTF
TRBD2	many	TRBV20-1	TRBJ2-5	16	TGCAGTGCTAGAGATCCCGGACTAGCGGGGGGAGAGACCCAGTACTTC	CSARDPGLAGGETQYF
NA	many	TRBV9	TRBJ1-2	13	TGTGCCAGCAGCGCCCGGGCGGTCGATGGCTACACCTTC	CASSARAVDGYTF
NA	NA	TRBV6-1	TRBJ2-1	15	TGTGCCAGCAGTGCGCGGGGAGCTACCTACAATGAGCAGTTCTTC	CASSARGATYNEQFF
TRBD2	NA	TRBV20-1	TRBJ2-3	14	TGCACCCCAGGACTAGCGGGGGAGTGGAATTCGCAGTATTTT	CTPGLAGEWNSQYF
NA	NA	TRBV29-1	TRBJ1-1	12	TGCAGCGTTGAACGGATGAGTGATGAAGCTTTCTTT	CSVERMSDEAFF
NA	NA	TRBV28	TRBJ1-1	14	TGTGCCAGCAAAATAGACGGTTTAAACACTGAAGCTTTCTTT	CASKIDGLNTEAFF
TRBD1	few	TRBV7-2	TRBJ2-7	16	TGTGCCAGCGAGAGGATAGCGGGACAGGGGGCGCAGGAGCAGTACTTC	CASERIAGQGAQEQYF
TRBD1	many	TRBV9	TRBJ1-4	15	TGTGCCAGCAGCACCCGGGACAGGGCGGACGAAAAACTGTTTTTT	CASSTRDRADEKLFF
NA	NA	TRBV28	TRBJ2-2	16	TGTGCCAGCAGTCTCAGGGGGGCCACGAACACCGGGGAGCTGTTTTTT	CASSLRGATNTGELFF
TRBD2	few	TRBV9	TRBJ2-7	16	TGTGCCAGCAGCGCCGAGACTAGCGGGAACTCCTACGAGCAGTACTTC	CASSAETSGNSYEQYF
TRBD2	many	TRBV7-6	TRBJ2-7	16	TGTGCCAGCAGCTTAGGGACTCACTCGGGAGGCTACGAGCAGTACTTC	CASSLGTHSGGYEQYF
NA	NA	TRBV5-1	TRBJ1-2	16	TGCGCCAGCAGCTTGGAGGGACGACCGAAAGACTATGGCTACACCTTC	CASSLEGRPKDYGYTF
NA	many	TRBV5-1	TRBJ2-3	13	TGCGCCAGCTCCTACACCCTCGGAGATACGCAGTATTTT	CASSYTLGDTQYF
TRBD2	few	TRBV7-8	TRBJ2-5	16	TGTGCCAGCAGCTCTGGACTAGCGGGGGCATGGGAGACCCAGTACTTC	CASSSGLAGAWETQYF
NA	many	TRBV29-1	TRBJ2-5	15	TGCAGCCTAAGTGGACGGGACCCTCGCCAGGAGACCCAGTACTTC	CSLSGRDPRQETQYF
NA	NA	TRBV15	TRBJ1-1	15	TGTGCCACCAGCAGAGAGGACTCCTGGGCCACTGAAGCTTTCTTT	CATSREDSWATEAFF
TRBD1	many	TRBV28	TRBJ1-2	15	TGTGCCAGCAGTGAACCGGGACAGGGGAACTATGGCTACACCTTC	CASSEPGQGNYGYTF
NA	NA	TRBV6-2/TRBV6-3	TRBJ1-5	14	TGTGCCAGCAGTCCTCTACAGGGTGGACAGCCCCAGCATTTT	CASSPLQGGQPQHF
TRBD2	NA	TRBV18	TRBJ2-4	15	TGTGCCAGCTCACCACCCGGGACTAATAAAAACATTCAGTACTTC	CASSPPGTNKNIQYF
TRBD1	NA	TRBV9	TRBJ1-3	17	TGTGCCAGCAGCGTACGTACAGGGGGTGTGTCTGGAAACACCATATATTTT	CASSVRTGGVSGNTIYF
TRBD1	many	TRBV4-3	TRBJ2-2	15	TGCGCCAGCAGCTTGGACAGGGGCAACACCGGGGAGCTGTTTTTT	CASSLDRGNTGELFF
TRBD1	NA	TRBV11-2	TRBJ1-4	16	TGTGCCGGCAGCACCGACAGGGGGTGGACTAATGAAAAACTGTTTTTT	CAGSTDRGWTNEKLFF
NA	many	TRBV12-3/TRBV12-4	TRBJ1-5	15	TGTGCCAGCAGACAGGGACGGATTCTTCGGGAGCCCCAGCATTTT	CASRQGRILREPQHF